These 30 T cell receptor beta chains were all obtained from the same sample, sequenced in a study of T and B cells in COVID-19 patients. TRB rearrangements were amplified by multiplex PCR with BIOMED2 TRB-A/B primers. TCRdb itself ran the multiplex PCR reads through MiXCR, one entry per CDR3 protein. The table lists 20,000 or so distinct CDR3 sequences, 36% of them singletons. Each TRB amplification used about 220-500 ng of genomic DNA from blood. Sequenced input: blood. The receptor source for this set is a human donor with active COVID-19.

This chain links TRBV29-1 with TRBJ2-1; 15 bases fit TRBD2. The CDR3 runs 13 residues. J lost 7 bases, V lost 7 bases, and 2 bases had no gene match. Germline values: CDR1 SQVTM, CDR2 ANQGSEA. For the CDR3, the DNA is TGCAGCGGGACTAGCGGGGGGGGTAATGAGCAGTTCTTC. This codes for CSGTSGGGNEQFF.

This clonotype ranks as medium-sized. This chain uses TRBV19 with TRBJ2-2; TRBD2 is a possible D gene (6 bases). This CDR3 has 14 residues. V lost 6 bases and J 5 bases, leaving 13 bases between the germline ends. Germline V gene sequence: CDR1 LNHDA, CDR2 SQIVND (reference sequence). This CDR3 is CASRWGGATGELFF. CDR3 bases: TGTGCCAGTAGGTGGGGAGGAGCTACCGGGGAGCTGTTTTTT.

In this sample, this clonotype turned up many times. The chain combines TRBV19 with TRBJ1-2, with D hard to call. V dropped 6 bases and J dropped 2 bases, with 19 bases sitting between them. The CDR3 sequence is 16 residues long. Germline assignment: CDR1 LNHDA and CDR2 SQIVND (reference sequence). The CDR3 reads CASSKTGQAVNYGYTF. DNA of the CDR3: TGTGCCAGTAGCAAGACGGGCCAGGCAGTGAACTATGGCTACACCTTC.

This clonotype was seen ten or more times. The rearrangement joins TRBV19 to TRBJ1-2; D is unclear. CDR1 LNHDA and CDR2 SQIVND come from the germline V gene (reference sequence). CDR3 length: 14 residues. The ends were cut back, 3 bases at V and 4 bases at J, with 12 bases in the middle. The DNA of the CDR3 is TGTGCCAGTAGTATCCGAGGTCAGTTCTATGGCTACACCTTC. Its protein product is CASSIRGQFYGYTF.

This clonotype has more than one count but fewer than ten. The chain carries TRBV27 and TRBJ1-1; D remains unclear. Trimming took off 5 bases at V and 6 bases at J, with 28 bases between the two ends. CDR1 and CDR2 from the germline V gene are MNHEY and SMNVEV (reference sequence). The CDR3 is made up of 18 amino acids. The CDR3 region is CASSTHMGTPRQRPEAFF. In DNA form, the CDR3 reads TGTGCCAGCAGTACCCACATGGGCACCCCCCGCCAAAGACCTGAAGCTTTCTTT.

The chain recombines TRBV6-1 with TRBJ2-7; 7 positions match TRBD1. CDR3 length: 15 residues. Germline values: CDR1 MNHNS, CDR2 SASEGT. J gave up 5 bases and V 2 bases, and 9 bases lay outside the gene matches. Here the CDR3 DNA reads TGTGCCAGCAGTGAATTAAGGGGGCTCCCCCACGAGCAGTACGTC. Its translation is CASSELRGLPHEQYV.

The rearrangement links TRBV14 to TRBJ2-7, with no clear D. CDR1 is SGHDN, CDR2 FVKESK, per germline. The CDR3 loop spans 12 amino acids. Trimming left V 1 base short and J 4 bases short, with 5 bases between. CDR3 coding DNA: TGTGCCAGCAGCCAAGGACTTTACGAGCAGTACGTC. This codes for CASSQGLYEQYV.

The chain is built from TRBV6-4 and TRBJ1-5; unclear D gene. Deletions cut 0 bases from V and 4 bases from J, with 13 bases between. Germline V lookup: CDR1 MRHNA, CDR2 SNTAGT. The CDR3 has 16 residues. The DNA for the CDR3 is TGTGCCAGCAGTGACTCTGGGGAATTATGTAATCAGCCCCAGCATTTT. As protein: CASSDSGELCNQPQHF.

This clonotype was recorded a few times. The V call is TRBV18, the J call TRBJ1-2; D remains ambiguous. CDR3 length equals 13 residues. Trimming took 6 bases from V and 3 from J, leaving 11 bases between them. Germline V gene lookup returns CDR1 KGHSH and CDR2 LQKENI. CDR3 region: CASSTAVDYGYTF. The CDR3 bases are TGTGCCAGCTCTACGGCAGTGGACTATGGCTACACCTTC.

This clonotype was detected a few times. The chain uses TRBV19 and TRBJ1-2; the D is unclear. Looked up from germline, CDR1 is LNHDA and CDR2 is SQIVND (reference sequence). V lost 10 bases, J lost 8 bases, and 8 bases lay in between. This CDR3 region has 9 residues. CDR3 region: CATGPGYTF. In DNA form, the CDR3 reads TGTGCCACCGGACCGGGCTACACCTTC.

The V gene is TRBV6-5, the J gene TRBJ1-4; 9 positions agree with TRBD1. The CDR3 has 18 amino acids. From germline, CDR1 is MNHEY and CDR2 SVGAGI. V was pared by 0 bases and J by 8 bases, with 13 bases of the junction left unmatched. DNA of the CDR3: TGTGCCAGCAGTTACTCGAGGCTTGACAGGGGGTGGGGGGAAAAACTGTTTTTT. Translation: CASSYSRLDRGWGEKLFF.

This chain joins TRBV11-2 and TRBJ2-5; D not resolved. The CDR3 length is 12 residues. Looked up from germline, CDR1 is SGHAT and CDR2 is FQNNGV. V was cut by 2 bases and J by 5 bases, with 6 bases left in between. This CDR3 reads CASSLSSETQYF. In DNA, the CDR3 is TGTGCCAGCAGCTTATCGAGTGAGACCCAGTACTTC.

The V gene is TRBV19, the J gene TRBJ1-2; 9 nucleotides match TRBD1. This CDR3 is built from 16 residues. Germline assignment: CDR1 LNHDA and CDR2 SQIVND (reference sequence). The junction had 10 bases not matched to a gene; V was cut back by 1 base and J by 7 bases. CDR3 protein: CASSIGRRDRESGYTF. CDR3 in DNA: TGTGCCAGTAGTATAGGACGCCGGGACAGGGAAAGTGGCTACACCTTC.

The CDR3, as DNA: TGTGCCAGCAGCTGGACAGGGGGGAGCTCTGGGGCCAACGTCCTGACTTTC. It translates to CASSWTGGSSGANVLTF. The chain links TRBV12-3 or TRBV12-4 to TRBJ2-6; 10 bases are shared with TRBD1. CDR3 size: 17 residues. After removal of 6 bases from V and 0 bases from J, the junction contained 5 bases not matched to a gene.

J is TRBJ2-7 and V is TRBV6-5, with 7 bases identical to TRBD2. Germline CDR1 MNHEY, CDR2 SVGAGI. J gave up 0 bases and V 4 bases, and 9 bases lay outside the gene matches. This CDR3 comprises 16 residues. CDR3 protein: CASSSKMGGNSYEQYF. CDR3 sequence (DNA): TGTGCCAGCAGTTCGAAAATGGGGGGGAACTCCTACGAGCAGTACTTC.

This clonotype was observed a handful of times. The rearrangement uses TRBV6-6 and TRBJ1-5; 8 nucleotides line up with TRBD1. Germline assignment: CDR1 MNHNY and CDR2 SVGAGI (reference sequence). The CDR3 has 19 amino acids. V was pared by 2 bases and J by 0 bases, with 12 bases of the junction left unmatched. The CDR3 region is CASSYGFPDRAYSNQPQHF. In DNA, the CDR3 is TGTGCCAGCAGTTACGGGTTCCCGGACAGGGCTTATAGCAATCAGCCCCAGCATTTT.

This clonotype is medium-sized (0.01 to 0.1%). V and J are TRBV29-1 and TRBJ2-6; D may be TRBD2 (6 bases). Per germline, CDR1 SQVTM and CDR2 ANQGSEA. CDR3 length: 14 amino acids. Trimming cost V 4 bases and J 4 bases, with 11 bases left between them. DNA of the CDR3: TGCAGCGTTGTGGGTGGGAGGGGGGCCAACGTCCTGACTTTC. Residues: CSVVGGRGANVLTF.

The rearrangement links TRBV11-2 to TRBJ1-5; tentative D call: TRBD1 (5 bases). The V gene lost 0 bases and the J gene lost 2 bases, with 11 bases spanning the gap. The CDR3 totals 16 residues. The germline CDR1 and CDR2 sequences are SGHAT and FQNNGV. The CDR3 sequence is CASSLETGRGNQPQHF. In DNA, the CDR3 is TGTGCCAGCAGCTTAGAGACGGGGCGGGGCAATCAGCCCCAGCATTTT. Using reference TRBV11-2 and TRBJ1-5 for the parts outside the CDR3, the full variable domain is EAGVAQSPRYKIIEKRQSVAFWCNPISGHATLYWYQQILGQGPKLLIQFQNNGVVDDSQLPKDRFSAERLKGVDSTLKIQPAKLEDSAVYLCASSLETGRGNQPQHFGDGTRLSIL.

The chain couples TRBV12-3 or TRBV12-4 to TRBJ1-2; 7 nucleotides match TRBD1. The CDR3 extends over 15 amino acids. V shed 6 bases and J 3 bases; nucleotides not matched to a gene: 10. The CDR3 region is CASSRNPGGYYGYTF. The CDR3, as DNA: TGTGCCAGCAGCCGCAATCCAGGGGGGTACTATGGCTACACCTTC.

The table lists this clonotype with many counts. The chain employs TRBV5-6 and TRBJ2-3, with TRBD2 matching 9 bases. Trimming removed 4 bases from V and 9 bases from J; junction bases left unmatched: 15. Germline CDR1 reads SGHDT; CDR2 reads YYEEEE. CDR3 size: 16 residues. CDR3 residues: CASSQPGLAPGTTQYF. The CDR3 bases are TGTGCCAGCAGCCAACCGGGACTAGCACCTGGAACGACGCAGTATTTT.

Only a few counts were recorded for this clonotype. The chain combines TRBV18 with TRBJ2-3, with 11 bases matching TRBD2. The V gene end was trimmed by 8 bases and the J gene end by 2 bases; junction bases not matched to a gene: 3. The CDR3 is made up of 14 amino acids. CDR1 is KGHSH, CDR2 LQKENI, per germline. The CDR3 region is CASETSGDTDTQYF. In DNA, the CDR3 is TGTGCCAGCGAGACTAGCGGGGACACAGATACGCAGTATTTT.

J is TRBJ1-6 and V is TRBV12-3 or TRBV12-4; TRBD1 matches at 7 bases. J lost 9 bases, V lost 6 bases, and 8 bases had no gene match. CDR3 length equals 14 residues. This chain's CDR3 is CASSEQGLISPLHF. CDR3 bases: TGTGCCAGCAGCGAACAGGGGCTCATTTCACCCCTCCACTTT.

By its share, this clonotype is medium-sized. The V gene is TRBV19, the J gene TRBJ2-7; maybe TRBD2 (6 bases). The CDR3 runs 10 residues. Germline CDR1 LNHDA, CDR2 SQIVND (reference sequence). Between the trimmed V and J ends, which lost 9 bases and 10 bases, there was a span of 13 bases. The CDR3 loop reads CARPPGDQYV. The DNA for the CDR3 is TGTGCCAGACCCCCGGGGGACCAGTACGTC.

The CDR3 DNA reads as TGTGCCAGCAGCTTGGAACAGGGGGTAATCGGGGAGCTGTTTTTT. Protein product: CASSLEQGVIGELFF. The chain combines TRBV7-9 with TRBJ2-2; TRBD1 matches at 8 bases. V lost 3 bases to trimming and J lost 7 bases; unmatched junction nucleotides: 7. CDR1 and CDR2 (germline): SEHNR, FQNEAQ (reference sequence). The CDR3 is 15 residues long.

CDR3 in DNA: TGCGCCAGCAGCTTTCAGGGGGCATCCCGGGGGGAGACCCAGTACTTC. Its protein is CASSFQGASRGETQYF. This chain links TRBV5-1 with TRBJ2-5, with 8 bases fitting TRBD1. V lost 2 bases, J lost 5 bases, and 11 bases stayed unmatched. The CDR3 totals 16 residues. Per the germline V gene, CDR1 is SGHRS and CDR2 is YFSETQ.

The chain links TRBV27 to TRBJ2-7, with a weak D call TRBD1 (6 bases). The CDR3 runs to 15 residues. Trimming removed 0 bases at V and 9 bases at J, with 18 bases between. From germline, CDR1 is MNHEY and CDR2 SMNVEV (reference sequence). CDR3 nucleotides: TGTGCCAGCAGTTTATCCCCGGACAGTTTTTTTGTGCAGTACTTC. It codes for CASSLSPDSFFVQYF.

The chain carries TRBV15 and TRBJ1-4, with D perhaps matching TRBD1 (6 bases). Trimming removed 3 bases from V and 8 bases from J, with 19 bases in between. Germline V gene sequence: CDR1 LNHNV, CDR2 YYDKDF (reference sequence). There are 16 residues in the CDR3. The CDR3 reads CATSSRRGTEIEKLFF. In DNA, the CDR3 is TGTGCCACCAGCAGTAGGAGGGGGACGGAGATAGAAAAACTGTTTTTT. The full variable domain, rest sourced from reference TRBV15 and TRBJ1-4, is DAMVIQNPRYQVTQFGKPVTLSCSQTLNHNVMYWYQQKSSQAPKLLFHYYDKDFNNEADTPDNFQSRRPNTSFCFLDIRSPGLGDTAMYLCATSSRRGTEIEKLFFGSGTQLSVL.

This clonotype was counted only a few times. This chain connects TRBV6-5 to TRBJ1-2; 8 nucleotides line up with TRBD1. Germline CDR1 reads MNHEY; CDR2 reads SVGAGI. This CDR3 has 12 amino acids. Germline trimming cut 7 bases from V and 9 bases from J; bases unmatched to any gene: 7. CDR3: CASTWTGNRYTF. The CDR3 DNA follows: TGTGCCAGCACCTGGACAGGGAATCGCTACACCTTC.

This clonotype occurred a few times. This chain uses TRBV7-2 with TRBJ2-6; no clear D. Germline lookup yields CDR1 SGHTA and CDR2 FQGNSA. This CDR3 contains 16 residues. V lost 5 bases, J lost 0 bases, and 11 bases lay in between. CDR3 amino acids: CASSPRLNSGANVLTF. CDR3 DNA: TGTGCCAGCAGCCCCCGCCTCAACTCTGGGGCCAACGTCCTGACTTTC.

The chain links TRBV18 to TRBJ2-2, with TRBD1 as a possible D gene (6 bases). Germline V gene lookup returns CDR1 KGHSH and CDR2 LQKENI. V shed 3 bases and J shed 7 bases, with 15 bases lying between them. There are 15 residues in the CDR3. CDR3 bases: TGTGCCAGCTCACCCAATCGGGACACGGGCGGGGAGCTGTTTTTT. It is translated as CASSPNRDTGGELFF. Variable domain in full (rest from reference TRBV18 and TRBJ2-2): NAGVMQNPRHLVRRRGQEARLRCSPMKGHSHVYWYRQLPEEGLKFMVYLQKENIIDESGMPKERFSAEFPKEGPSILRIQQVVRGDSAAYFCASSPNRDTGGELFFGEGSRLTVL.